Below are 6 T cell receptor beta chains sequenced from a single sample in a study of CD8+ T cells in alopecia areata. Reverse transcribed after extraction, RNA yielded cDNA as the sequencing template. Libraries were prepared by immunoSEQ multiplex PCR; TCRdb keeps only in-frame clonotypes and omits some of them. The table records 90,000 to 100,000 clones, roughly 42% of them present only once. The sample was CD4+ T cells sorted from blood. Every receptor here comes from a human donor with alopecia areata.

The CDR3, as DNA: TGTGCCTGGAGTATGGGACAGGGGAACACTGAAGCTTTCTTT. This codes for CAWSMGQGNTEAFF. The chain carries TRBV30 and TRBJ1-1, with 9 bases lining up with TRBD1. The ends lost 2 bases at V and 1 base at J; junction bases unmatched: 2. The CDR3 totals 14 residues. Germline V gene lookup returns CDR1 GTSNPN and CDR2 SVGIG (reference sequence).

The chain combines TRBV11-2 with TRBJ2-3, with 9 nucleotides matching TRBD1. This CDR3 contains 16 residues. The germline V gene has CDR1 SGHAT and CDR2 FQNNGV. V gave up 3 bases and J gave up 4 bases; unmatched junction bases: 8. CDR3 residues: CASSFGTGGGSDTQYF. The CDR3 coding sequence is TGTGCCAGCAGCTTTGGCACAGGGGGCGGCTCAGATACGCAGTATTTT.

V usage is TRBV30 and J usage is TRBJ2-1, with 13 bases lining up with TRBD2. This CDR3 is 15 amino acids long. Germline loops: CDR1 GTSNPN, CDR2 SVGIG (reference sequence). The V and J ends lost 1 base and 5 bases, in that order; junction bases with no gene match: 2. The chain's CDR3 is CAWSGTSGSHNEQFF. The CDR3, as DNA: TGTGCCTGGAGTGGGACTAGCGGGAGCCACAATGAGCAGTTCTTC.

The V gene is TRBV29-1, the J gene TRBJ2-1; D is unresolved. Germline CDR1 and CDR2: SQVTM and ANQGSEA. CDR3 length: 12 amino acids. Trimming pared 7 bases from V and 0 bases from J, leaving 7 bases between. CDR3 DNA: TGCAGCGCGGGTAGCTCCTACAATGAGCAGTTCTTC. Translation gives CSAGSSYNEQFF.

The chain is built from TRBV14 and TRBJ2-3; no clear D. Germline CDR1 SGHDN, CDR2 FVKESK. The V and J ends lost 3 bases and 8 bases respectively, with 6 bases between them. This CDR3 comprises 11 residues. The CDR3 nucleotides read TGTGCCAGCAGCCAGGGTGGTACGCAGTATTTT. It codes for CASSQGGTQYF. The variable domain in full, with the rest retrieved from reference TRBV14 and TRBJ2-3, is EAGVTQFPSHSVIEKGQTVTLRCDPISGHDNLYWYRRVMGKEIKFLLHFVKESKQDESGMPNNRFLAERTGGTYSTLKVQPAELEDSGVYFCASSQGGTQYFGPGTRLTVL.

This chain joins TRBV29-1 and TRBJ2-3; no clear D gene. Germline CDR1 and CDR2: SQVTM and ANQGSEA. The germline V and J ends were trimmed by 3 bases and 2 bases, with 6 bases remaining between them. The CDR3 loop spans 12 amino acids. CDR3 nucleotide sequence: TGCAGCGTTGATGCAGCCACAGATACGCAGTATTTT. Residues: CSVDAATDTQYF.